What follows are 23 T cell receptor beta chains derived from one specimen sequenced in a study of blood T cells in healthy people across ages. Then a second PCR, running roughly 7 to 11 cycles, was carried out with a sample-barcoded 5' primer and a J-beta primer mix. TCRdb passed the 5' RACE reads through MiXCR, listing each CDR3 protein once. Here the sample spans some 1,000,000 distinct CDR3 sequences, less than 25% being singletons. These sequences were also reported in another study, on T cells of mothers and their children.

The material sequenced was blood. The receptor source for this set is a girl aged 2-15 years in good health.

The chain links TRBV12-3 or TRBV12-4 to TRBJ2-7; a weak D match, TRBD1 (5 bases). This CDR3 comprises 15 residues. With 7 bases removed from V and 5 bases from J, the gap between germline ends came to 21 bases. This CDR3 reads CASTVTGANSNEQYF. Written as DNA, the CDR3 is TGTGCCAGCACCGTAACAGGAGCTAATAGTAACGAGCAGTACTTC.

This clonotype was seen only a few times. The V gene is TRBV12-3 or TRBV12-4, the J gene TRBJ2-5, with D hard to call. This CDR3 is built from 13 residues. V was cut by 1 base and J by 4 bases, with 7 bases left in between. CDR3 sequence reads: CASSLDTRETQYF. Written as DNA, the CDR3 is TGTGCCAGCAGTTTAGACACTCGAGAGACCCAGTACTTC.

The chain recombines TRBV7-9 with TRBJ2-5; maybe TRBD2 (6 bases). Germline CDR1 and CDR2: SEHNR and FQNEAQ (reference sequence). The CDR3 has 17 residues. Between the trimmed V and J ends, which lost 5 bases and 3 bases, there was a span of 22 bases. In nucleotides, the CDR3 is TGTGCCAGCAGCCTATCAAGCCCTATAGCGGCTAAAGAGACCCAGTACTTC. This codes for CASSLSSPIAAKETQYF.

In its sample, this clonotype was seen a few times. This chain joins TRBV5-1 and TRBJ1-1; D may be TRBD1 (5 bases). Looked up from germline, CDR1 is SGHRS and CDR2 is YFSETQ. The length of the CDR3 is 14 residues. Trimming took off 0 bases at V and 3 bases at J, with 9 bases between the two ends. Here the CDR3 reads CASSLEEGYTEAFF. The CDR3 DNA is TGCGCCAGCAGCTTGGAGGAGGGGTACACTGAAGCTTTCTTT.

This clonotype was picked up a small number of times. CDR3 coding DNA: TGTGCCAGCAGCCAGCAGGGCTTCTACGAGCAGTACTTC. Translated: CASSQQGFYEQYF. The chain couples TRBV14 to TRBJ2-5, with D possibly matching TRBD1 (5 bases). The better agreement between TRBJ2-7 and the DNA end casts doubt on the J call. The CDR3 runs to 13 residues. In germline, CDR1 is SGHDN, CDR2 FVKESK.

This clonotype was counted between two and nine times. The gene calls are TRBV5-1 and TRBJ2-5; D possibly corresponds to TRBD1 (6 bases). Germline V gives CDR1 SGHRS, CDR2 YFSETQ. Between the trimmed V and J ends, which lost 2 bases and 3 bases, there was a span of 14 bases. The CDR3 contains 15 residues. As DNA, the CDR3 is TGCGCCAGCAGCTTAGCCCCAGGGGACAAAGAGACCCAGTACTTC. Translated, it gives CASSLAPGDKETQYF.

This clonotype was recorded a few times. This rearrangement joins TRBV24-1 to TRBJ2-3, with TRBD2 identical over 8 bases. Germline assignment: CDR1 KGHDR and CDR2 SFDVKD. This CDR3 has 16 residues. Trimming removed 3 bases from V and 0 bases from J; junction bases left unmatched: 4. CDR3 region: CATSDTTGGSTDTQYF. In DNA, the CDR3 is TGTGCCACCAGTGATACAACGGGGGGGAGCACAGATACGCAGTATTTT.

CDR3 in DNA: TGTGCCAGCAGCCCCGGCCCAGCAGGTCGTGAAAAACTGTTTTTT. Protein: CASSPGPAGREKLFF. The chain links TRBV9 to TRBJ1-4, with D unclear. Per the germline V gene, CDR1 is SGDLS and CDR2 is YYNGEE. This CDR3 spans 15 amino acids. V lost 4 bases and J 7 bases, leaving 17 bases between the germline ends.

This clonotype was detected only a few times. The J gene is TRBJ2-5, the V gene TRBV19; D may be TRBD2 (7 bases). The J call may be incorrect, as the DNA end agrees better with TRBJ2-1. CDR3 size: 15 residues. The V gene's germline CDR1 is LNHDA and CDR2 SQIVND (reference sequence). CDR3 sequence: CASSPNQWEGGEQFF. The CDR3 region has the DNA TGTGCCAGTAGCCCCAACCAGTGGGAGGGGGGAGAGCAGTTCTTC.

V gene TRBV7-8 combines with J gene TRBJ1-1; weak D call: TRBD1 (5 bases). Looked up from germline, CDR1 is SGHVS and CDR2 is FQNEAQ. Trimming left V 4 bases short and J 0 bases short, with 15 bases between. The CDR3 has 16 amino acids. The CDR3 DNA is TGTGCCAGCAGCTCTTCCGGGACGGACTTGAACACTGAAGCTTTCTTT. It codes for CASSSSGTDLNTEAFF.

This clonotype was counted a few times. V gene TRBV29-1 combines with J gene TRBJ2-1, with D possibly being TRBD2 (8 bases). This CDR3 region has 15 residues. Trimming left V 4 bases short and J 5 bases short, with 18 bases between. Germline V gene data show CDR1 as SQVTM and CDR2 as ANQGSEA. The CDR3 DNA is TGCAGCGTTGTCATTAGCGGGACAGAGAACAATGAGCAGTTCTTC. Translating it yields CSVVISGTENNEQFF.

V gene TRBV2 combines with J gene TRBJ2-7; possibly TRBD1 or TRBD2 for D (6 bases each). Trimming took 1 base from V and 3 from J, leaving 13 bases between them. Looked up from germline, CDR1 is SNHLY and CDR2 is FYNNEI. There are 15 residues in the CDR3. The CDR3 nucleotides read TGTGCCAGCAGTGAAGGACAGGCGGAGGGCTACGAGCAGTACTTC. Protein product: CASSEGQAEGYEQYF.

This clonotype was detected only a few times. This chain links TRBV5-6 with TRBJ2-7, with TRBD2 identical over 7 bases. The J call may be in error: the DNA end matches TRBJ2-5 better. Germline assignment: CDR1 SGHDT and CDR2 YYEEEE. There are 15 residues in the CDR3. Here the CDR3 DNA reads TGTGCCAGCAGCTTTTTTGGGGGGGAGCAAGAGACCCAGTACTTC. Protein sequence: CASSFFGGEQETQYF.

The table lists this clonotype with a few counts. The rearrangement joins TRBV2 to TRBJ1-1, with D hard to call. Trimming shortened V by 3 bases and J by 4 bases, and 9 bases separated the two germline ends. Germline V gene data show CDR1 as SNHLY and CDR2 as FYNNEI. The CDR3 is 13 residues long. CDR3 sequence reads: CASSEEVRTEAFF. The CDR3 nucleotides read TGTGCCAGCAGTGAGGAGGTGCGCACTGAAGCTTTCTTT.

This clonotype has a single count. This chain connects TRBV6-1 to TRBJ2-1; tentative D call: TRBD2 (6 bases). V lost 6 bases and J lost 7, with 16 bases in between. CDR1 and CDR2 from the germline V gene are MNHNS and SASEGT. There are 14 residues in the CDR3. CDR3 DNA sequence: TGTGCCAGCAGGGACGGGCGACGGGGGAATGAGCAGTTCTTC. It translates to CASRDGRRGNEQFF.

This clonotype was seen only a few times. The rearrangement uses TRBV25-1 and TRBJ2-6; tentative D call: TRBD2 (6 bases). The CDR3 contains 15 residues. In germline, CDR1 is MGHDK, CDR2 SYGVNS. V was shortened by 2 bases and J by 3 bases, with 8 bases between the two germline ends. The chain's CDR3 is CASSEPRGGANVLTF. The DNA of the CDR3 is TGTGCCAGCAGTGAACCGCGGGGTGGGGCCAACGTCCTGACTTTC.

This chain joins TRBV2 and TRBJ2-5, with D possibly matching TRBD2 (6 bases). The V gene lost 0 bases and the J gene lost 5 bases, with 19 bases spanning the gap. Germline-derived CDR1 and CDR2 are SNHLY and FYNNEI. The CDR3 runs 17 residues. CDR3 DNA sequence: TGTGCCAGCAGTGAAGCAGGCCGAGGAGGGCTTTGGGAGACCCAGTACTTC. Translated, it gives CASSEAGRGGLWETQYF. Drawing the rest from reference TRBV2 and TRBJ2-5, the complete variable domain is EPEVTQTPSHQVTQMGQEVILRCVPISNHLYFYWYRQILGQKVEFLVSFYNNEISEKSEIFDDQFSVERPDGSNFTLKIRSTKLEDSAMYFCASSEAGRGGLWETQYFGPGTRLLVL.

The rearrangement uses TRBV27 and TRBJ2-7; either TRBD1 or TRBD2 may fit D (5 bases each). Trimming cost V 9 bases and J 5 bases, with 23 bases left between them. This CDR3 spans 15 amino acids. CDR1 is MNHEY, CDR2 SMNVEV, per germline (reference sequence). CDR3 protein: CASNNSPVGGNEQYF. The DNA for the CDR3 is TGTGCCAGTAATAACTCCCCAGTTGGGGGTAACGAGCAGTACTTC.

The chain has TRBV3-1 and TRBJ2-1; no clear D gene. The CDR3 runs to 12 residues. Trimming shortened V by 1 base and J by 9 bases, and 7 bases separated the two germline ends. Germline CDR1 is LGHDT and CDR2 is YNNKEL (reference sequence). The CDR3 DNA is TGTGCCAGCAGCCAAGCGAGGACTGAGCAGTTCTTC. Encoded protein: CASSQARTEQFF.

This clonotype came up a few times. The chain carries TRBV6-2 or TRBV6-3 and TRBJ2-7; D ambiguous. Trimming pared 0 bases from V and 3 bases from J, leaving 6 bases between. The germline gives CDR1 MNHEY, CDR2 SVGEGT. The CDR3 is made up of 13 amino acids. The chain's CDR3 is CASSYSNDYEQYF. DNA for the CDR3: TGTGCCAGCAGTTACTCGAACGACTACGAGCAGTACTTC.

The CDR3 region has the DNA TGTGCCAGCAGAGAGCGGGAGGGGGTAGATACGCAGTATTTT. This translates into CASREREGVDTQYF. V and J are TRBV7-8 and TRBJ2-3; 10 bases fit TRBD2. J lost 5 bases, V lost 6 bases, and 5 bases had no gene match. The CDR3 has 14 amino acids. CDR1 is SGHVS and CDR2 is FQNEAQ in the germline V gene.

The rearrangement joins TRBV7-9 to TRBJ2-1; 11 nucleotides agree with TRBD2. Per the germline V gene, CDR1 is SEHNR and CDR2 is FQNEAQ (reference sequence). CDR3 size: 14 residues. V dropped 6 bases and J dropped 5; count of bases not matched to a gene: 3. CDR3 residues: CASSTSGGHNEQFF. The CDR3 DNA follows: TGTGCCAGCAGTACTAGCGGGGGACACAATGAGCAGTTCTTC.

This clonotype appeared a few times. The CDR3 here is CASSLDRGQVSGYTF. Here the CDR3 DNA reads TGTGCCAGCAGCTTAGATCGGGGACAGGTCTCTGGCTACACCTTC. The rearrangement uses TRBV11-2 and TRBJ1-2, with 8 bases lining up with TRBD1. Germline CDR1 reads SGHAT; CDR2 reads FQNNGV. Trimming cost V 0 bases and J 7 bases; bases outside gene matches: 7. This CDR3 is 15 amino acids long.